The clone carrying this T cell receptor (beta chain) showed up many times. No antigen is known for it. The data originate from a study of T cells in Graves' hyperthyroidism and ophthalmopathy. Study outcomes and limitations: In the analysis, a 13 V-J model separated ophthalmopathy from stable hyperthyroidism.

The V end was cut by 6 bases, the J end by 1 base, with 15 bases between. CDR1 is SGHVS, CDR2 FQNEAQ, per germline. This CDR3 has 15 residues. Amplification of TCR beta CDR3 regions used RNA as the template. An initial round of RT-PCR targeting the TCR CDR3 relied on the HTBI primer set. TCRdb reanalysed the multiplex PCR reads using MiXCR and keeps one entry per CDR3 protein. The table lists 350,000 or so distinct CDR3 sequences, 15% to 20% of them singletons. Sequenced input: blood. The V and J genes are TRBV7-8 and TRBJ1-1; no definite D call. This receptor was taken from a woman in her 40s with Graves' ophthalmopathy. The CDR3, as DNA: TGTGCCAGCAGATCCTCTCCACCCGAGAACACTGAAGCTTTCTTT. Translation gives CASRSSPPENTEAFF.